The 15 T cell receptor beta chains reported below all come from one sample, sequenced in a study of T cell responses to AZD1222 COVID-19 vaccine. Libraries were prepared by immunoSEQ multiplex PCR; TCRdb keeps only in-frame clonotypes and omits some of them. The table includes approximately 98,000 clones, roughly nine tenths detected once. Sequences were derived from peripheral blood, sampled on day 0 of MenACWY control vaccination. These receptors came from an adult in good health.

The CDR3 spells CAWAPGTGMETQYF. CDR3 nucleotides: TGTGCCTGGGCCCCCGGGACAGGGATGGAGACCCAGTACTTC. V gene TRBV30 combines with J gene TRBJ2-5; 9 bases map to TRBD1. The CDR3 sequence is 14 residues long. After removal of 5 bases from V and 5 bases from J, the junction contained 9 bases not matched to a gene. Germline CDR1 and CDR2: GTSNPN and SVGIG (reference sequence).

The CDR3 DNA sequence: TGTGCCAGCGGGGTATGGACAGGGAGTGGCTCCTATAATTCACCCCTCCACTTT. Its translation is CASGVWTGSGSYNSPLHF. The chain recombines TRBV27 with TRBJ1-6; TRBD1 aligns across 8 bases. CDR1 is MNHEY and CDR2 is SMNVEV in the germline V gene (reference sequence). This CDR3 contains 18 residues. The V segment lost 8 bases and the J segment 0 bases; nucleotides outside the gene matches: 12.

This clone was counted between two and nine times. The chain carries TRBV4-3 and TRBJ2-1; 7 positions match TRBD2. Germline lookup yields CDR1 LGHNA and CDR2 YSLEER. This CDR3 is built from 17 residues. Trimming removed 0 bases from V and 2 bases from J; junction bases left unmatched: 7. The CDR3 protein is CASSQEVLAETYNEQFF. The CDR3 coding sequence is TGCGCCAGCAGCCAAGAAGTCCTAGCGGAAACCTACAATGAGCAGTTCTTC.

CDR3 bases: TGTGCCAGCACTACTAGCGGGGGGACAGATACGCAGTATTTT. This translates into CASTTSGGTDTQYF. This chain joins TRBV6-5 and TRBJ2-3; 12 nucleotides align to TRBD2. Germline assignment: CDR1 MNHEY and CDR2 SVGAGI. The CDR3 has 14 residues. Losses at the gene ends were 7 bases for V and 3 bases for J; bases not matched to a gene: 2.

The CDR3 spells CASSVESYTEAFF. DNA of the CDR3: TGTGCCAGCAGTGTTGAGTCGTACACTGAAGCTTTCTTT. The chain uses TRBV6-4 and TRBJ1-1, with D unresolved. The CDR3 sequence is 13 residues long. Germline values: CDR1 MRHNA, CDR2 SNTAGT. Trimming took 4 bases from V and 3 from J, leaving 9 bases between them.

This clone occurred once. This chain connects TRBV15 to TRBJ2-3; D possibly corresponds to TRBD1 (5 bases). Trimming shortened V by 5 bases and J by 2 bases, and 17 bases separated the two germline ends. Germline CDR1 is LNHNV and CDR2 is YYDKDF (reference sequence). The length of the CDR3 is 16 residues. DNA for the CDR3: TGTGCCACCAGCTCTAGAAGGAGCAGGGCCACAGATACGCAGTATTTT. The encoded protein is CATSSRRSRATDTQYF.

The chain couples TRBV7-2 to TRBJ2-3, with 9 bases fitting TRBD2. The CDR3 contains 16 residues. The germline V gene has CDR1 SGHTA and CDR2 FQGNSA. J lost 4 bases, V lost 4 bases, and 9 bases had no gene match. This CDR3 reads CASSWGSGGYADTQYF. For the CDR3, the DNA is TGTGCCAGCAGCTGGGGTAGCGGGGGATATGCAGATACGCAGTATTTT.

The V call is TRBV5-1, the J call TRBJ2-1, with 9 bases identical to TRBD2. This CDR3 has 17 amino acids. V lost 1 base, J lost 5 bases, and 10 bases stayed unmatched. Germline CDR1 is SGHRS and CDR2 is YFSETQ. Here the CDR3 reads CASSLHISGGWNNEQFF. The CDR3 DNA reads as TGCGCCAGCAGCTTGCATATTAGCGGGGGCTGGAACAATGAGCAGTTCTTC. Variable domain in full (rest from reference TRBV5-1 and TRBJ2-1): KAGVTQTPRYLIKTRGQQVTLSCSPISGHRSVSWYQQTPGQGLQFLFEYFSETQRNKGNFPGRFSGRQFSNSRSEMNVSTLELGDSALYLCASSLHISGGWNNEQFFGPGTRLTVL.

This chain uses TRBV27 with TRBJ2-7; D unclear. With 5 bases removed from V and 0 bases from J, the gap between germline ends came to 11 bases. CDR1 is MNHEY, CDR2 SMNVEV, per germline (reference sequence). CDR3 length: 14 residues. Written as DNA, the CDR3 is TGTGCCAGCAGTCCCCAGCTAACCTCCTACGAGCAGTACTTC. As protein: CASSPQLTSYEQYF.

V and J are TRBV4-2 and TRBJ2-2, with D unclear. Germline CDR1 is LGHNA and CDR2 is YNFKEQ. The CDR3 contains 16 residues. With 0 bases removed from V and 1 base from J, the gap between germline ends came to 9 bases. The CDR3 protein is CASSQDPQENTGELFF. Here the CDR3 DNA reads TGTGCCAGCAGCCAAGACCCCCAGGAGAACACCGGGGAGCTGTTTTTT.

The J gene is TRBJ1-2, the V gene TRBV30; the D is unclear. Trimming removed 2 bases at V and 4 bases at J, with 8 bases between. CDR3 length: 12 residues. Germline assignment: CDR1 GTSNPN and CDR2 SVGIG (reference sequence). The CDR3 protein is CAWSKLTYGYTF. The CDR3 nucleotides read TGTGCCTGGAGTAAACTGACCTATGGCTACACCTTC. The whole variable domain, remainder taken from reference TRBV30 and TRBJ1-2, is SQTIHQWPATLVQPVGSPLSLECTVEGTSNPNLYWYRQAAGRGLQLLFYSVGIGQISSEVPQNLSASRPQDRQFILSSKKLLLSDSGFYLCAWSKLTYGYTFGSGTRLTVV.

This chain connects TRBV7-9 to TRBJ1-5; the match to TRBD1 covers 9 bases. Germline V lookup: CDR1 SEHNR, CDR2 FQNEAQ (reference sequence). Trimming removed 1 base from V and 4 bases from J; junction bases left unmatched: 2. The CDR3 totals 15 residues. CDR3 amino acids: CASSLGTGANQPQHF. CDR3 bases: TGTGCCAGCAGCTTAGGGACAGGGGCTAATCAGCCCCAGCATTTT.

This clone has only one observation. V is TRBV28 and J is TRBJ1-1; 7 nucleotides align to TRBD1. The CDR3 runs to 12 residues. Germline V gene sequence: CDR1 MDHEN, CDR2 SYDVKM. V dropped 9 bases and J dropped 0; count of bases not matched to a gene: 1. The CDR3 protein is CASGTVNTEAFF. For the CDR3, the DNA is TGTGCCAGTGGGACAGTGAACACTGAAGCTTTCTTT.

This sequence joins TRBV5-6 and TRBJ1-3; TRBD1 aligns across 7 bases. CDR3 length: 13 amino acids. Germline CDR1 reads SGHDT; CDR2 reads YYEEEE. V dropped 5 bases and J dropped 2; count of bases not matched to a gene: 1. This CDR3 reads CASSTGAGNTIYF. CDR3 DNA sequence: TGTGCCAGCAGTACAGGGGCTGGAAACACCATATATTTT.

V and J are TRBV27 and TRBJ2-2, with D uncertain. CDR1 is MNHEY and CDR2 is SMNVEV in the germline V gene (reference sequence). The CDR3 sequence is 14 residues long. V shed 2 bases and J shed 6 bases, with 10 bases lying between them. CDR3 DNA sequence: TGTGCCAGCAGTTTACTGGGAAGGTCCGGGGAGCTGTTTTTT. Encoded protein: CASSLLGRSGELFF.